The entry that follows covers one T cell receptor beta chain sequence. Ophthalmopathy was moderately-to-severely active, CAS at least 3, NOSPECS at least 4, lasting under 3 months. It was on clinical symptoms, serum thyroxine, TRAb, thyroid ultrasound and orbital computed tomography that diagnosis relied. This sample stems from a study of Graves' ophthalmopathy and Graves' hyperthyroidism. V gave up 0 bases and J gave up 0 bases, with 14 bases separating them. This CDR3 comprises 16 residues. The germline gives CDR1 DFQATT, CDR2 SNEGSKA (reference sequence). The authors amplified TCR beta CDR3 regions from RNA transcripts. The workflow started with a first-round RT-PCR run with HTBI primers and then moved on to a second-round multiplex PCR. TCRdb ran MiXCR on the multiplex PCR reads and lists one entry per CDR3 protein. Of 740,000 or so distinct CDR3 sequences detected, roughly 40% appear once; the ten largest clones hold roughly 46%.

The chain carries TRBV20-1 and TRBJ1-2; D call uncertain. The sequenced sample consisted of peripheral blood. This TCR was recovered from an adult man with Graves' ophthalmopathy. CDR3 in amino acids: CSAREAPTLANYGYTF. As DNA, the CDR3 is TGCAGTGCTAGAGAGGCCCCGACCCTCGCTAACTATGGCTACACCTTC.